This TCR beta chain was found in a study of cytomegalovirus exposure and HLA in healthy donors. Findings of the study overall: Fewer N-insertions (relative to the roughly 700-donor mean) were reportedly seen in an Asian-associated ancestry cluster in a later analysis. Immune exposure data for these donors was limited to CMV serostatus.

Deletions cut 7 bases from V and 8 bases from J, with 23 bases between. The germline V gene encodes CDR1 MDHEN and CDR2 SYDVKM. This CDR3 comprises 15 residues. This clone came up a few times. Its specificity is unknown. Vbeta (60) and Jbeta (13) primers were used in the PCR. TCRdb keeps only in-frame clones here, not all; method: immunoSEQ multiplex PCR. The top ten hold around 1.5% of the sample, which has roughly 180,000 clones, about 82% seen once. This receptor was identified in a man between 18 and 29 years old in good health and CMV-seronegative. The V call is TRBV28, the J call TRBJ1-2; tentatively, D is TRBD1 (6 bases). Sequencing was performed on PBMCs. CDR3 sequence (DNA): TGTGCCAGCACTCAACAGTGGGTAGGGCAGGGGGGCTACACCTTC. Residues: CASTQQWVGQGGYTF.